This T cell receptor (beta chain) comes out of a study of Ad26.COV2.S vaccination and SARS-CoV-2 variants. Study results and caveats: Spike-specific CD8+ and CD4+ T cell responses reportedly showed substantial breadth after vaccination.

Regarding treatment: over 15 received Ad26.COV2.S at low or high dose, single or two shots; about five received placebo; per-sample allocation not given. Specimens were obtained on day 63 following the first vaccine or placebo injection. Germline V lookup: CDR1 SQVTM, CDR2 ANQGSEA. V was clipped by 6 bases and J by 7 bases; unmatched bases: 10. The CDR3 has 13 residues. This clone was detected only a few times. The antigen is undetermined. Assay used: immunoSEQ multiplex PCR; TCRdb lists only in-frame clones, some missing. The sample has about 680,000 clones; roughly 90% are singletons. This material consisted of peripheral blood, taken in a trial of Ad26.COV2.S vaccine versus placebo. This sequence was found in a person between 18 and 59 years old who received the Ad26.COV2.S COVID-19 vaccine or a placebo. The chain couples TRBV29-1 to TRBJ2-7; 9 nucleotides match TRBD1. The CDR3 loop reads CSVRDRVAGEQYF. CDR3 nucleotide sequence: TGCAGCGTAAGGGACAGGGTGGCGGGGGAGCAGTACTTC.